The 14 T cell receptor beta chains below all came from one sample that was sequenced in a study of CD8 T cells in ankylosing spondylitis. TCRdb fed the 5' RACE reads into MiXCR, producing one record per CDR3 protein. In the table there are approximately 350,000 distinct CDR3 sequences, 20% of which are singletons. Input material: blood, either unsorted or a sorted T cell fraction (not recorded which). The receptors derive from a male donor with ankylosing spondylitis or in good health (not recorded which).

The V and J genes are TRBV7-9 and TRBJ2-7; the D gene could be TRBD1 or TRBD2 (5 bases each). CDR3 length: 15 residues. Germline loops: CDR1 SEHNR, CDR2 FQNEAQ (reference sequence). Trimming removed 1 base from V and 3 bases from J, with 13 bases in between. CDR3 nucleotide sequence: TGTGCCAGCAGCTTAGGGACGGGGACCCTCTACGAGCAGTACTTC. Protein product: CASSLGTGTLYEQYF.

This clonotype was detected many times. The chain has TRBV27 and TRBJ2-3; D is uncertain. The CDR3 totals 16 residues. The germline V gene encodes CDR1 MNHEY and CDR2 SMNVEV (reference sequence). Trimming pared 6 bases from V and 0 bases from J, leaving 16 bases between. CDR3 loop: CASSPPGMVSTDTQYF. CDR3 DNA: TGTGCCAGCAGCCCCCCTGGTATGGTGAGCACAGATACGCAGTATTTT.

This chain uses TRBV12-3 or TRBV12-4 with TRBJ1-1; D possibly corresponds to TRBD1 (6 bases). V was clipped by 8 bases and J by 1 base, with 17 bases between them. The CDR3 totals 15 residues. As DNA, the CDR3 is TGTGCCAGCCTCACCCCGGACAGAGCGAACACTGAAGCTTTCTTT. This gives the protein CASLTPDRANTEAFF.

The rearrangement joins TRBV27 to TRBJ2-1, with 9 bases fitting TRBD2. CDR3 length: 16 residues. Germline values: CDR1 MNHEY, CDR2 SMNVEV (reference sequence). V gave up 7 bases and J gave up 5 bases; unmatched junction bases: 12. The CDR3 nucleotides are TGTGCCAGCACCCCCACTCCGGCTAGCGGGGACAATGAGCAGTTCTTC. It translates to CASTPTPASGDNEQFF.

This clonotype was observed a handful of times. V is TRBV29-1 and J is TRBJ1-2, with D tentatively TRBD1 (6 bases). This CDR3 comprises 11 residues. CDR1 SQVTM and CDR2 ANQGSEA come from the germline V gene. Trimming pared 7 bases from V and 6 bases from J, leaving 12 bases between. The CDR3 region is CSARGGDGYTF. CDR3 coding DNA: TGCAGCGCCCGAGGGGGTGATGGCTACACCTTC.

This chain joins TRBV9 and TRBJ2-4, with TRBD1 matching over 7 bases. V shed 4 bases, J shed 5 bases, and the junction held 6 bases outside the gene matches. The germline V gene encodes CDR1 SGDLS and CDR2 YYNGEE. This CDR3 has 14 residues. Here the CDR3 reads CASSTPTGQNIQYF. CDR3 DNA: TGTGCCAGCAGCACTCCGACAGGGCAAAACATTCAGTACTTC.

V usage is TRBV20-1 and J usage is TRBJ2-2; weak D call: TRBD2 (5 bases). From germline, CDR1 is DFQATT and CDR2 SNEGSKA (reference sequence). This CDR3 comprises 15 residues. V lost 6 bases and J lost 1, with 15 bases in between. The CDR3 DNA reads TGCAGTGCCCGACCCCTAGCCGAGAACACCGGGGAGCTGTTTTTT. It codes for CSARPLAENTGELFF.

This chain joins TRBV5-1 and TRBJ2-7; D ambiguous. Germline CDR1 and CDR2: SGHRS and YFSETQ. V was shortened by 4 bases and J by 2 bases, with 7 bases between the two germline ends. CDR3 length equals 12 residues. CDR3 coding DNA: TGCGCCAGCAGCGCCGTCCCCTACGAGCAGTACTTC. This gives the protein CASSAVPYEQYF.

This sequence joins TRBV4-1 and TRBJ2-5; D may correspond to TRBD1 or TRBD2 (5 bases each). CDR1 and CDR2 from the germline V gene are MGHRA and YSYEKL. V was pared by 2 bases and J by 0 bases, with 16 bases between. This CDR3 region has 17 residues. The CDR3 nucleotides are TGCGCCAGCAGCCAAAGGTTGAGGGCGGACAACCAAGAGACCCAGTACTTC. Translated: CASSQRLRADNQETQYF.

This clonotype has a single count. The chain couples TRBV12-3 or TRBV12-4 to TRBJ2-7; 9 bases are shared with TRBD2. J was trimmed by 0 bases and V by 6 bases; bases with no gene match: 6. The CDR3 is made up of 15 amino acids. The CDR3 DNA reads as TGTGCCAGCAGCCATGGACTAGCGAGCTCCTACGAGCAGTACTTC. This gives the protein CASSHGLASSYEQYF.

V is TRBV6-5 and J is TRBJ2-3; 7 bases are a match to TRBD2. Unmatched junction bases numbered 4, after V lost 2 bases and J lost 5 bases. This CDR3 has 14 residues. Germline V gene data show CDR1 as MNHEY and CDR2 as SVGAGI. The DNA of the CDR3 is TGTGCCAGCAGTTACCCTGGGAGGGGAGATACGCAGTATTTT. Its protein is CASSYPGRGDTQYF.

In its sample, this clonotype was seen a few times. The chain recombines TRBV15 with TRBJ2-7; weak D call: TRBD2 (6 bases). V was cut by 3 bases and J by 4 bases, with 16 bases left in between. Per germline, CDR1 LNHNV and CDR2 YYDKDF (reference sequence). The CDR3 runs 15 residues. The CDR3, as DNA: TGTGCCACCAGCAGGTCTGGCGGGAACCTATACGAGCAGTACTTC. As protein: CATSRSGGNLYEQYF.

This chain uses TRBV20-1 with TRBJ2-1; possibly TRBD2 for D (5 bases). Germline values: CDR1 DFQATT, CDR2 SNEGSKA (reference sequence). Trimming took off 3 bases at V and 10 bases at J, with 19 bases between the two ends. This CDR3 contains 14 residues. This CDR3 reads CSARATQRPGEQFF. The DNA of the CDR3 is TGCAGTGCTAGGGCGACACAGCGGCCTGGAGAGCAGTTCTTC.

This clonotype was observed a few times. The chain carries TRBV3-1 and TRBJ2-7; D not certain. This CDR3 contains 13 residues. Germline V CDR1 and CDR2: LGHDT, YNNKEL (reference sequence). Trimming stripped 0 bases from V and 1 base from J, with 4 bases between. CDR3 residues: CASSQELSYEQYF. The CDR3 coding sequence is TGTGCCAGCAGCCAAGAACTGTCCTACGAGCAGTACTTC.